A selection of T cell receptor beta chains follows, all from one sample in a study of CD8 T cells in ankylosing spondylitis. TCRdb called the 5' RACE reads again in MiXCR, with one record for every CDR3 protein. The sample yields a few hundred thousand distinct CDR3 sequences, about 10% seen once. The sample taken for sequencing was blood, either unsorted or a sorted T cell fraction (not recorded which). These receptors were taken from a male donor with ankylosing spondylitis or in good health (not recorded which). Both conserved end residues are part of each CDR3. D genes are given only for firm matches. Expanded clones get a size class; other rows say once, few or many, or leave the size out.

cdr3_nt | cdr3_aa | clone_size | j_call | d_call | v_call
TGTGCCAGCAGCTTGAAAGGGGGCGGCAATCAGCCCCAGCATTTT | CASSLKGGGNQPQHF | many | TRBJ1-5 | TRBD1 | TRBV7-2
TGCGCCAGCAGCTGGGCAGGAAAAACACAAGAGACCCAGTACTTC | CASSWAGKTQETQYF | many | TRBJ2-5 | NA | TRBV5-1
TGCTGTGCTAGAAAGGCGGGAGGATTAATCTACAATGAGCAGTTCTTC | CCARKAGGLIYNEQFF | NA | TRBJ2-1 | TRBD2 | TRBV20-1
TGTGCCAGCAGCTACCGCGACAGGATCTATGGCTACACCTTC | CASSYRDRIYGYTF | NA | TRBJ1-2 | NA | TRBV7-9
TGTGCCAGCAGCTTAATATATTTT | CASSLIYF | many | TRBJ1-3 | NA | TRBV7-3
TGTGCCAGCAGCGTAGGAGGCCTCGGGCCCCTCCACTTT | CASSVGGLGPLHF | NA | TRBJ1-6 | NA | TRBV9
TGTGCCAGCAGCCCCAGGGATAATCGTGGCTACACCTTC | CASSPRDNRGYTF | NA | TRBJ1-2 | NA | TRBV3-1
TGTGCCTGGATCGGACGGTACCAAGAGACCCAGTACTTC | CAWIGRYQETQYF | NA | TRBJ2-5 | NA | TRBV30
TGTGCCAGCAGTCCCCTAGCGGGGGGGCTTACAGATACGCAGTATTTT | CASSPLAGGLTDTQYF | many | TRBJ2-3 | TRBD2 | TRBV7-9
TGTGCCAGCAGCCGATCGGGGGGAAACACTGAAGCTTTCTTT | CASSRSGGNTEAFF | few | TRBJ1-1 | NA | TRBV7-2
TGTGCCAGCAGTTACAGGATTAGAGACATTCAGTACTTC | CASSYRIRDIQYF | NA | TRBJ2-4 | NA | TRBV6-5
TGTGCCAGCAGCTTTGGGAGTCCCGACTGGGAAAAACTGTTTTTT | CASSFGSPDWEKLFF | few | TRBJ1-4 | NA | TRBV5-6
TGCAGTGCTAGAGATCAAACTAGCGGGGGCTCCTACAATGAGCAGTTCTTC | CSARDQTSGGSYNEQFF | many | TRBJ2-1 | TRBD2 | TRBV20-1
TGCGCCAGCAGCTTGAGGGCGAACACTGAAGCTTTCTTT | CASSLRANTEAFF | many | TRBJ1-1 | NA | TRBV5-1
TGTGCCAGCAGTTACGGGACCAAGTCCGTTAATTCACCCCTCCACTTT | CASSYGTKSVNSPLHF | NA | TRBJ1-6 | NA | TRBV6-5
TGTGCCAGCAGTTTACTAGAGGGGGAGACCCAGTACTTC | CASSLLEGETQYF | many | TRBJ2-5 | NA | TRBV12-3/TRBV12-4
TGTGCCAGCAGCCCCTTACAGGGTTCGAGCTCCTACGAGCAGTACTTC | CASSPLQGSSSYEQYF | NA | TRBJ2-7 | NA | TRBV28
TGCAGTGCTCGGTGGGGTAACTCTGGGGCCAACGTCCTGACTTTC | CSARWGNSGANVLTF | many | TRBJ2-6 | NA | TRBV20-1
TGTGCCAGCAGGGGGACAGGGGTGACTGAAGCTTTCTTT | CASRGTGVTEAFF | NA | TRBJ1-1 | TRBD1 | TRBV2
TGCAGTGGATCGAAAGGGGCGATAGGAGAGACCCAGTACTTC | CSGSKGAIGETQYF | many | TRBJ2-5 | NA | TRBV20-1
TGTGCCAGCAGTGCAAAAATAAACACTGAAGCTTTCTTT | CASSAKINTEAFF | many | TRBJ1-1 | NA | TRBV6-1
TGTGCCAGCAGCCGGACCTTTAATAACTATGGCTACACCTTC | CASSRTFNNYGYTF | few | TRBJ1-2 | NA | TRBV5-6
TGTGCCAGCAGCCCTAGCGGGCCGGGGGAGCAGTACTTC | CASSPSGPGEQYF | many | TRBJ2-7 | TRBD2 | TRBV3-1
TGTGCCAGCAGTTTAAGAGCGGGAGAGACCCAGTACTTC | CASSLRAGETQYF | few | TRBJ2-5 | NA | TRBV12-3/TRBV12-4
TGTGCCACGTCCGGTGAGTATGGCACAGATACGCAGTATTTT | CATSGEYGTDTQYF | NA | TRBJ2-3 | NA | TRBV24-1
TGTGCCAGCAGTCCGGGGGGGTATGAGCAGTTCTTC | CASSPGGYEQFF | many | TRBJ2-1 | TRBD2 | TRBV6-5
TGTGCCAGCAGCCAAGCCGACAGTTCCTGGACCGGGGAGCTGTTTTTT | CASSQADSSWTGELFF | many | TRBJ2-2 | NA | TRBV3-1
TGTGCCAGCAGCCTTCTAGGCCAGCAGTACTTC | CASSLLGQQYF | many | TRBJ2-7 | NA | TRBV3-1
TGTGCCACCAGGTCGGGGTTAAACACCGGGGAGCTGTTTTTT | CATRSGLNTGELFF | many | TRBJ2-2 | NA | TRBV15
TGTGCCAGCAGCTTATCCGCAGCTAACTATGGCTACACCTTC | CASSLSAANYGYTF | NA | TRBJ1-2 | NA | TRBV7-8
TGCAGTGCTAAACTAGCGGGGGGGTACAATGAGCAGTTCTTC | CSAKLAGGYNEQFF | many | TRBJ2-1 | TRBD2 | TRBV20-1
TGTGCCAGCAGCCGCCCCGCAGGGGGGAGCACAGATACGCAGTATTTT | CASSRPAGGSTDTQYF | NA | TRBJ2-3 | NA | TRBV3-1
TGTGCCAGCAGCGTAGGGGATCCGAGCTCCTATAATTCACCCCTCCACTTT | CASSVGDPSSYNSPLHF | few | TRBJ1-6 | NA | TRBV9
TGTGCCAGCAGCCCCGACGGTACTGAAAAACTGTTTTTT | CASSPDGTEKLFF | few | TRBJ1-4 | NA | TRBV7-2
TGTGCCATCAGTGCCGTACTAGCGGGGGACGATGAGCAGTTCTTC | CAISAVLAGDDEQFF | many | TRBJ2-1 | TRBD2 | TRBV10-3
TGTGCCAGCTCACCGCTCCGACTAGCAGGAGAGACCCAGTACTTC | CASSPLRLAGETQYF | NA | TRBJ2-5 | TRBD2 | TRBV18
TGTGCCAGCTATAGCGTCTACAATGAGCAGTTCTTC | CASYSVYNEQFF | NA | TRBJ2-1 | NA | TRBV3-1